Shown below are 14 T cell receptor beta chains from a single sample sequenced in a study of Graves' ophthalmopathy and Graves' hyperthyroidism. Amplification targeted the TCR beta CDR3 regions, with RNA transcripts as the source material. HTBI-primed first-round RT-PCR preceded second-round multiplex PCR. MiXCR was run by TCRdb on the multiplex PCR reads, yielding one entry per CDR3 protein. In the table there are 350,000 to 450,000 distinct CDR3 sequences, roughly 20% of which are singletons. The sample consisted of peripheral blood. The receptor set was obtained from a woman under 30 with stable Graves' hyperthyroidism.

This sequence joins TRBV24-1 and TRBJ1-2; a weak D match, TRBD1 (5 bases). Germline CDR1 KGHDR, CDR2 SFDVKD. The CDR3 spans 14 residues. V was trimmed by 4 bases and J by 4 bases, leaving 12 bases between them. The CDR3 bases are TGTGCCACCAGTGACACAGGACGGGTCTATGGCTACACCTTC. It specifies CATSDTGRVYGYTF.

This clonotype was observed at least ten times. The V call is TRBV30, the J call TRBJ2-7; possibly TRBD1 for D (6 bases). The CDR3 has 12 residues. Trimming pared 5 bases from V and 4 bases from J, leaving 12 bases between. The germline gives CDR1 GTSNPN, CDR2 SVGIG (reference sequence). The CDR3 sequence is CAWEGDGYEQYF. The CDR3 DNA follows: TGTGCCTGGGAGGGGGACGGTTACGAGCAGTACTTC.

This clonotype occurred many times. The rearrangement joins TRBV9 to TRBJ1-2; a possible D gene is TRBD1 (5 bases). From germline, CDR1 is SGDLS and CDR2 YYNGEE. V was trimmed by 0 bases and J by 4 bases, leaving 10 bases between them. The CDR3 totals 14 residues. This CDR3 reads CASSVARGSYGYTF. The CDR3 DNA reads TGTGCCAGCAGCGTAGCTAGGGGTAGCTATGGCTACACCTTC.

This clonotype was counted only a few times. CDR3 amino acids: CATSRDKAGGGELFF. The CDR3 DNA follows: TGTGCCACCAGCAGAGATAAGGCGGGAGGCGGGGAGCTGTTTTTT. This chain connects TRBV15 to TRBJ2-2, with 8 bases matching TRBD2. The CDR3 contains 15 residues. CDR1 and CDR2 (germline): LNHNV, YYDKDF (reference sequence). Germline trimming cut 0 bases from V and 7 bases from J; bases unmatched to any gene: 4. The full variable domain, rest sourced from reference TRBV15 and TRBJ2-2, is DAMVIQNPRYQVTQFGKPVTLSCSQTLNHNVMYWYQQKSSQAPKLLFHYYDKDFNNEADTPDNFQSRRPNTSFCFLDIRSPGLGDTAMYLCATSRDKAGGGELFFGEGSRLTVL.

This clonotype appeared a few times. The V call is TRBV20-1, the J call TRBJ2-5; the D gene could be TRBD1 or TRBD2 (5 bases each). Germline CDR1 DFQATT, CDR2 SNEGSKA (reference sequence). The CDR3 runs to 11 residues. Trimming removed 6 bases at V and 3 bases at J, with 8 bases between. In DNA form, the CDR3 reads TGCAGTGCCGGGGCCGAAGAGACCCAGTACTTC. It codes for CSAGAEETQYF.

A few counts support this clonotype. The rearrangement links TRBV18 to TRBJ2-7; 10 nucleotides align to TRBD1. CDR1 and CDR2 (germline): KGHSH, LQKENI. Losses at the gene ends were 5 bases for V and 4 bases for J; bases not matched to a gene: 2. The CDR3 totals 13 residues. The CDR3 region is CASSADRGYEQYF. CDR3 bases: TGTGCCAGCTCAGCGGACAGGGGGTACGAGCAGTACTTC.

V is TRBV12-5 and J is TRBJ2-2; tentative D call: TRBD2 (7 bases). This CDR3 has 15 amino acids. Germline loops: CDR1 LGHNT, CDR2 FRNRAP. V dropped 6 bases and J dropped 4 bases, with 15 bases sitting between them. This CDR3 reads CASGEGGVSTGELFF. DNA for the CDR3: TGTGCTAGTGGAGAAGGGGGGGTGAGCACCGGGGAGCTGTTTTTT.

The genes are TRBV20-1 and TRBJ2-7, with TRBD2 matching over 10 bases. The CDR3 is 14 residues long. Trimming removed 3 bases from V and 6 bases from J; junction bases left unmatched: 8. Germline CDR1 is DFQATT and CDR2 is SNEGSKA (reference sequence). CDR3 sequence (DNA): TGCAGTGCTAGGAAGGCTAGCGGGAGTAGCGAGCAGTACTTC. It translates to CSARKASGSSEQYF.

This clonotype was seen repeatedly, ten times or more. The chain is built from TRBV12-3 or TRBV12-4 and TRBJ1-1; D is uncertain. This CDR3 is built from 14 residues. Trimming removed 0 bases from V and 6 bases from J, with 11 bases in between. CDR3 nucleotide sequence: TGTGCCAGCAGTTTAGCCACTCCGGGCTCTGAAGCTTTCTTT. This codes for CASSLATPGSEAFF.

In its sample, this clonotype was seen many times. J is TRBJ2-6 and V is TRBV5-1, with D unclear. The V end lost 4 bases, the J end lost 2 bases, and 13 bases lay between the germline ends. Germline assignment: CDR1 SGHRS and CDR2 YFSETQ. The CDR3 loop spans 16 amino acids. The CDR3 region has the DNA TGCGCCAGCAGCGCGCGACCCGTGGCTGGGGCCAACGTCCTGACTTTC. This gives the protein CASSARPVAGANVLTF.

This clonotype showed up just a few times. The junction shows a germline mismatch at one end, possibly a read error. The CDR3 loop reads CASSPSGPETRYF. The CDR3 bases are TGTGCCAGCAGCCCTAGCGGCCCGGAGACCCGGTACTTC. The chain carries TRBV5-5 and TRBJ2-5, with 7 bases aligning to TRBD2. Germline V gene lookup returns CDR1 SGHKS and CDR2 YYEKEE (reference sequence). The CDR3 is 13 residues long.

This clonotype was seen repeatedly, ten times or more. The rearrangement joins TRBV19 to TRBJ2-2; 8 bases match TRBD1. This CDR3 has 15 amino acids. Germline loops: CDR1 LNHDA, CDR2 SQIVND (reference sequence). The J segment lost 3 bases and the V segment lost 4 bases, leaving 4 bases of the junction unmatched. Here the CDR3 DNA reads TGTGCCAGTAGTACGGGACAGGACTACACCGGGGAGCTGTTTTTT. Its protein product is CASSTGQDYTGELFF.

Comments on this clonotype: An end of the junction does not agree with germline; a read error may underlie this. J is TRBJ2-5 and V is TRBV12-3 or TRBV12-4; D not resolved. The CDR3 runs to 14 residues. In DNA, the CDR3 is TGTGCCTGCAGTATTGGCCCGTACCAAGAGACCCAGTACTTC. It codes for CACSIGPYQETQYF.

This clonotype was detected ten times or more. The rearrangement joins TRBV15 to TRBJ2-5; the D gene is possibly TRBD1 (6 bases). The germline CDR1 and CDR2 sequences are LNHNV and YYDKDF (reference sequence). V gave up 2 bases and J gave up 3 bases, with 16 bases separating them. CDR3 length: 16 amino acids. The CDR3 loop is CATSRNAGTPKETQYF. In nucleotides, the CDR3 is TGTGCCACCAGCAGAAATGCCGGGACACCAAAAGAGACCCAGTACTTC.